The 31 T cell receptor beta chains listed next were all sequenced from one sample in a study of T cell changes during pregnancy in multiple sclerosis. Produced via immunoSEQ multiplex PCR; TCRdb's table is partial and in-frame only. The data show 60,000 to 75,000 clones, roughly 91% seen once. The starting material was peripheral blood, obtained before pregnancy. The receptors originated from a female donor with multiple sclerosis, enrolled in a pregnancy study.

The chain employs TRBV7-2 and TRBJ1-2; maybe TRBD1 (5 bases). V lost 5 bases to trimming and J lost 1 base, with 23 bases between them. Germline CDR1 and CDR2: SGHTA and FQGNSA. CDR3 length: 18 residues. CDR3 sequence (DNA): TGTGCCAGCAGCCGAACTGCAGGGCCAGCACTTAGTAACTATGGCTACACCTTC. It codes for CASSRTAGPALSNYGYTF.

This rearrangement joins TRBV4-3 to TRBJ2-5, with 8 bases matching TRBD2. The CDR3 is made up of 15 amino acids. Germline CDR1 is LGHNA and CDR2 is YSLEER. With V trimmed by 1 base and J by 5 bases, 6 bases remained unmatched. CDR3 bases: TGCGCCAGCAGCCAAGGTTTAAGCGGGGGTGAGACCCAGTACTTC. Protein sequence: CASSQGLSGGETQYF.

The V call is TRBV2, the J call TRBJ2-7, with 15 positions matching TRBD2. Germline trimming cut 2 bases from V and 5 bases from J; bases unmatched to any gene: 13. This CDR3 spans 19 amino acids. Germline assignment: CDR1 SNHLY and CDR2 FYNNEI. For the CDR3, the DNA is TGTGCCAGCAGTGAACCTACCGGGACTAGCGGGGGGACCCTTAACGAGCAGTACTTC. Residues: CASSEPTGTSGGTLNEQYF. The variable domain in full, with the rest retrieved from reference TRBV2 and TRBJ2-7, is EPEVTQTPSHQVTQMGQEVILRCVPISNHLYFYWYRQILGQKVEFLVSFYNNEISEKSEIFDDQFSVERPDGSNFTLKIRSTKLEDSAMYFCASSEPTGTSGGTLNEQYFGPGTRLTVT.

This clone has at least ten counts. The rearrangement joins TRBV6-1 to TRBJ1-2; 9 nucleotides align to TRBD1. The germline V gene has CDR1 MNHNS and CDR2 SASEGT. The junction had 10 bases not matched to a gene; V was cut back by 7 bases and J by 4 bases. CDR3 length: 15 amino acids. CDR3 in amino acids: CASKQTGGASYGYTF. CDR3 coding DNA: TGTGCCAGCAAACAAACAGGGGGCGCGAGCTATGGCTACACCTTC.

The CDR3 sequence is CASSLALAGVLNTGELFF. CDR3 DNA: TGCGCCAGCAGCTTGGCTCTAGCGGGGGTATTGAACACCGGGGAGCTGTTTTTT. The rearrangement links TRBV5-1 to TRBJ2-2, with 10 positions matching TRBD2. The CDR3 length is 18 residues. Germline lookup yields CDR1 SGHRS and CDR2 YFSETQ. Trimming cost V 0 bases and J 1 base; bases outside gene matches: 6.

This rearrangement joins TRBV9 to TRBJ2-3; TRBD2 aligns across 12 bases. Germline trimming cut 3 bases from V and 1 base from J; bases unmatched to any gene: 3. From germline, CDR1 is SGDLS and CDR2 YYNGEE. This CDR3 is 16 amino acids long. CDR3: CASSAPSGGGTDTQYF. As DNA, the CDR3 is TGTGCCAGCAGCGCACCTAGCGGGGGGGGCACAGATACGCAGTATTTT.

The genes are TRBV5-4 and TRBJ2-1; 7 nucleotides line up with TRBD2. CDR1 and CDR2 from the germline V gene are SGHNT and YYREEE (reference sequence). The CDR3 length is 15 residues. The ends lost 4 bases at V and 6 bases at J; junction bases unmatched: 10. CDR3 nucleotides: TGTGCCAGCAGCGCACTGAGGCCGGGGGGCAATGAGCAGTTCTTC. Amino acids: CASSALRPGGNEQFF.

The chain couples TRBV25-1 to TRBJ2-2; 8 positions match TRBD2. This CDR3 region has 17 residues. Trimming removed 5 bases from V and 4 bases from J; junction bases left unmatched: 12. The germline V gene has CDR1 MGHDK and CDR2 SYGVNS. The CDR3 sequence: CASSQFGGGTGTGELFF. The CDR3 coding sequence is TGTGCCAGCAGTCAGTTTGGCGGGGGGACGGGCACCGGGGAGCTGTTTTTT.

This clone was recorded only once. The chain has TRBV15 and TRBJ2-3; D uncertain. CDR3 length: 13 residues. V shed 2 bases and J shed 3 bases, with 6 bases lying between them. CDR1 is LNHNV, CDR2 YYDKDF, per germline (reference sequence). The CDR3 DNA follows: TGTGCCACCAGCAGAAGCGAGACAGATACGCAGTATTTT. This encodes CATSRSETDTQYF.

This clone is a singleton in its sample. The chain combines TRBV6-4 with TRBJ2-3; the match to TRBD2 covers 11 bases. CDR1 is MRHNA, CDR2 SNTAGT, per germline. V lost 6 bases, J lost 3 bases, and 5 bases stayed unmatched. CDR3 size: 15 residues. The CDR3 DNA is TGTGCCAGCAGCGATGGGACTAGCGGTACAGATACGCAGTATTTT. Residues: CASSDGTSGTDTQYF.

The chain combines TRBV19 with TRBJ2-7, with D perhaps TRBD2 (5 bases). The CDR3 loop spans 16 amino acids. CDR1 LNHDA and CDR2 SQIVND come from the germline V gene (reference sequence). Deletions cut 5 bases from V and 0 bases from J, with 17 bases between. CDR3 sequence: CASSPQGWESSYEQYF. In nucleotides, the CDR3 is TGTGCCAGTAGTCCACAAGGTTGGGAGAGCTCCTACGAGCAGTACTTC.

The J gene is TRBJ1-2, the V gene TRBV14, with 8 bases matching TRBD1. The CDR3 has 14 residues. V lost 5 bases to trimming and J lost 6 bases; unmatched junction nucleotides: 8. Germline V gene sequence: CDR1 SGHDN, CDR2 FVKESK. The CDR3 coding sequence is TGTGCCAGCAGCTTAAGGACAGGGCTCGATGGCTACACCTTC. Protein sequence: CASSLRTGLDGYTF.

The chain couples TRBV12-5 to TRBJ1-1, with D possibly matching TRBD1 (5 bases). The germline CDR1 and CDR2 sequences are LGHNT and FRNRAP. V lost 2 bases to trimming and J lost 4 bases, with 11 bases between them. The CDR3 runs 14 residues. The CDR3 coding sequence is TGTGCTAGTGGTTTGCGGCGGGGGGGCACTGAAGCTTTCTTT. It translates to CASGLRRGGTEAFF.

There are a few counts of this clone. The chain carries TRBV30 and TRBJ1-3, with TRBD1 matching over 7 bases. Looked up from germline, CDR1 is GTSNPN and CDR2 is SVGIG (reference sequence). Unmatched junction bases numbered 10, after V lost 3 bases and J lost 8 bases. CDR3 length: 14 amino acids. The CDR3: CAWRDVGRGDTIYF. CDR3 DNA sequence: TGTGCCTGGAGAGATGTTGGCAGGGGGGACACCATATATTTT.

This clone was observed a single time. The chain uses TRBV6-5 and TRBJ2-4; TRBD1 might be the D (5 bases). Germline CDR1 and CDR2: MNHEY and SVGAGI. This CDR3 is 13 amino acids long. Trimming cost V 5 bases and J 6 bases, with 11 bases left between them. CDR3 loop: CASSGRVPNIQYF. Written as DNA, the CDR3 is TGTGCCAGCAGTGGCAGGGTGCCAAACATTCAGTACTTC.

This clone was observed a single time. The V gene is TRBV7-3, the J gene TRBJ2-1; 15 bases agree with TRBD2. The CDR3 consists of 17 residues. V lost 5 bases to trimming and J lost 7 bases; unmatched junction nucleotides: 9. Germline CDR1 is SGHTA and CDR2 is FQGTGA. The chain's CDR3 is CASSLPGLAGGYNEQFF. For the CDR3, the DNA is TGTGCCAGCAGCCTCCCTGGACTAGCGGGGGGGTATAATGAGCAGTTCTTC.

This sequence joins TRBV7-8 and TRBJ1-1; D is unresolved. Looked up from germline, CDR1 is SGHVS and CDR2 is FQNEAQ. The CDR3 has 14 amino acids. Trimming stripped 5 bases from V and 5 bases from J, with 15 bases between. In DNA form, the CDR3 reads TGTGCCAGCAGCGCTATCGGGGTGGGGACTGAAGCTTTCTTT. Translated: CASSAIGVGTEAFF.

This clone was observed a handful of times. This sequence joins TRBV19 and TRBJ2-5; TRBD1 might be the D (5 bases). The CDR3 has 13 amino acids. CDR1 is LNHDA, CDR2 SQIVND, per germline (reference sequence). The ends were cut back, 5 bases at V and 2 bases at J, with 9 bases in the middle. Written as DNA, the CDR3 is TGTGCCAGTAGTCGGACATTACAAGAGACCCAGTACTTC. It encodes CASSRTLQETQYF.

The rearrangement links TRBV7-9 to TRBJ2-1, with D tentatively TRBD2 (6 bases). There are 12 residues in the CDR3. The germline V gene has CDR1 SEHNR and CDR2 FQNEAQ (reference sequence). V was shortened by 4 bases and J by 7 bases, with 8 bases between the two germline ends. The CDR3 region has the DNA TGTGCCAGCAGCTGGGGGGAAAATGAGCAGTTCTTC. Its translation: CASSWGENEQFF.

The chain carries TRBV7-3 and TRBJ2-5, with D possibly being TRBD2 (5 bases). The V gene lost 4 bases and the J gene lost 4 bases, with 13 bases spanning the gap. The germline V gene has CDR1 SGHTA and CDR2 FQGTGA. The CDR3 totals 14 residues. The CDR3 spells CASSSGDPGETQYF. The CDR3 region has the DNA TGTGCCAGCAGCTCCGGGGATCCTGGAGAGACCCAGTACTTC.

V and J are TRBV10-3 and TRBJ2-2, with a weak D call TRBD1 (5 bases). Looked up from germline, CDR1 is ENHRY and CDR2 is SYGVKD. This CDR3 comprises 15 residues. Trimming left V 3 bases short and J 8 bases short, with 16 bases between. The CDR3 loop reads CAISDRQGGVGELFF. CDR3 in DNA: TGTGCCATCAGTGACCGCCAGGGCGGTGTTGGGGAGCTGTTTTTT.

This chain links TRBV5-1 with TRBJ2-3, with a tentative D call TRBD1 (5 bases). The germline gives CDR1 SGHRS, CDR2 YFSETQ. V was cut by 0 bases and J by 3 bases, with 11 bases left in between. The CDR3 spans 15 residues. The CDR3 DNA reads as TGCGCCAGCAGCTTGGGACAGCCGATTACAGATACGCAGTATTTT. Its translation: CASSLGQPITDTQYF.

The V and J genes are TRBV9 and TRBJ2-5; 8 nucleotides match TRBD2. The CDR3 runs to 15 residues. CDR1 and CDR2 from the germline V gene are SGDLS and YYNGEE. The junction had 7 bases not matched to a gene; V was cut back by 3 bases and J by 3 bases. This chain's CDR3 is CASSGDFGGEETQYF. The CDR3 nucleotides are TGTGCCAGCAGCGGCGACTTCGGGGGGGAAGAGACCCAGTACTTC.

The chain joins TRBV9 to TRBJ2-5; 7 nucleotides match TRBD2. This CDR3 has 15 residues. J lost 1 base, V lost 3 bases, and 6 bases had no gene match. The germline V gene has CDR1 SGDLS and CDR2 YYNGEE. The CDR3 region has the DNA TGTGCCAGCAGCGCGAGGGAGGGGTTCCAAGAGACCCAGTACTTC. Its translation: CASSAREGFQETQYF. The variable domain in full, with the rest retrieved from reference TRBV9 and TRBJ2-5, is DSGVTQTPKHLITATGQRVTLRCSPRSGDLSVYWYQQSLDQGLQFLIQYYNGEERAKGNILERFSAQQFPDLHSELNLSSLELGDSALYFCASSAREGFQETQYFGPGTRLLVL.

This rearrangement joins TRBV6-6 to TRBJ2-7, with TRBD1 identical over 9 bases. CDR1 MNHNY and CDR2 SVGAGI come from the germline V gene (reference sequence). The CDR3 loop spans 16 amino acids. J lost 5 bases, V lost 2 bases, and 10 bases had no gene match. CDR3 region: CASSYRHPGQGDEQYF. In nucleotides, the CDR3 is TGTGCCAGCAGTTACCGACACCCGGGACAGGGAGACGAGCAGTACTTC.

The chain combines TRBV5-4 with TRBJ2-7; the match to TRBD1 covers 11 bases. The length of the CDR3 is 15 residues. Trimming removed 1 base from V and 5 bases from J; junction bases left unmatched: 5. CDR1 SGHNT and CDR2 YYREEE come from the germline V gene (reference sequence). CDR3 amino acids: CASSLRDRGSHEQYF. Written as DNA, the CDR3 is TGTGCCAGCAGCTTGAGGGACAGGGGGTCCCACGAGCAGTACTTC.

This chain uses TRBV9 with TRBJ1-2; D gene uncertain. The CDR3 length is 15 residues. The V and J ends lost 5 bases and 4 bases respectively, with 18 bases between them. Germline CDR1 and CDR2: SGDLS and YYNGEE. CDR3 region: CASRRAPGSIYGYTF. The CDR3 nucleotides read TGTGCCAGCAGGAGGGCCCCGGGGAGCATCTATGGCTACACCTTC.

This clone was counted once. The chain's CDR3 is CASSLQGVPYEQYF. The CDR3 nucleotides read TGTGCCAGCAGCTTACAGGGGGTCCCCTACGAGCAGTACTTC. The rearrangement uses TRBV5-4 and TRBJ2-7; 8 bases map to TRBD1. The CDR3 runs to 14 residues. Germline values: CDR1 SGHNT, CDR2 YYREEE (reference sequence). With 2 bases clipped from V and 2 bases from J, the junction kept 3 bases outside the gene matches.

The rearrangement joins TRBV4-1 to TRBJ2-7; 9 bases fit TRBD1. The V gene end was trimmed by 4 bases and the J gene end by 4 bases; junction bases not matched to a gene: 20. The CDR3 totals 19 residues. Germline assignment: CDR1 MGHRA and CDR2 YSYEKL. CDR3 nucleotide sequence: TGCGCCAGCAGCCTAGGGTCCGTTGTGACCCGGGACAGGGCTTACGAGCAGTACTTC. Translation gives CASSLGSVVTRDRAYEQYF.

The rearrangement joins TRBV7-3 to TRBJ2-1, with 8 positions matching TRBD2. CDR3 size: 15 residues. V dropped 0 bases and J dropped 7; count of bases not matched to a gene: 5. The germline V gene encodes CDR1 SGHTA and CDR2 FQGTGA. Written as DNA, the CDR3 is TGTGCCAGCAGCTTAACCGGGACGGGGGGGAATGAGCAGTTCTTC. Translation gives CASSLTGTGGNEQFF.

This clone was recorded only once. The chain uses TRBV4-1 and TRBJ2-1, with 10 bases identical to TRBD1. The CDR3 loop spans 15 amino acids. With V trimmed by 2 bases and J by 5 bases, 3 bases remained unmatched. CDR1 is MGHRA and CDR2 is YSYEKL in the germline V gene. CDR3: CASSQTTGGHNEQFF. The CDR3 nucleotides are TGCGCCAGCAGCCAAACGACAGGGGGCCACAATGAGCAGTTCTTC.